The 2 T cell receptor beta chains reported below all come from one sample, sequenced in a study of T-cell memory formation after mild COVID-19. Each CDR3 protein gets one entry after TCRdb re-called the 5' RACE reads with MiXCR. The sample carries 250,000 to 350,000 distinct CDR3 sequences, around 15% recorded once. The sample was PBMCs or a T cell subset sorted from them (not recorded which). The origin of the receptors is a man between 18 and 29 years old who had mild COVID-19 (a few samples of this study predate the infection). Cell type and time point are not known.

This clonotype was seen a handful of times. This sequence joins TRBV6-5 and TRBJ1-5; D call uncertain. CDR3 length: 16 amino acids. V lost 3 bases, J lost 5 bases, and 17 bases lay in between. Germline V gene data show CDR1 as MNHEY and CDR2 as SVGAGI. The CDR3 is CASSYTRTGSDQPQHF. In DNA form, the CDR3 reads TGTGCCAGCAGTTATACCCGGACGGGGTCGGATCAGCCCCAGCATTTT.

The J gene is TRBJ1-3, the V gene TRBV10-3; D is perhaps TRBD1 (5 bases). Germline assignment: CDR1 ENHRY and CDR2 SYGVKD. This CDR3 region has 13 residues. V lost 8 bases and J 2 bases, leaving 10 bases between the germline ends. The DNA for the CDR3 is TGTGCCATCCAGGGTTTCGCTGGAAACACCATATATTTT. Its translation: CAIQGFAGNTIYF.